Following are 17 T cell receptor beta chains from one sample sequenced in a study of T cells in Graves' hyperthyroidism and ophthalmopathy. Amplified TCR beta CDR3 regions came from RNA transcripts. Researchers ran a first-round RT-PCR on the TCR CDR3 using the HTBI primer set. MiXCR, applied by TCRdb to the multiplex PCR reads, yields one record per CDR3 protein. The data contain hundreds of thousands of distinct CDR3 sequences, around 20% of them singletons. The specimen sequenced was blood. The receptors originated from a man aged 30 to 45 with Graves' ophthalmopathy.

This clonotype has more than one count but fewer than ten. The rearrangement links TRBV7-3 to TRBJ2-5; TRBD2 is a possible D gene (7 bases). Trimming removed 5 bases from V and 5 bases from J, with 21 bases in between. The length of the CDR3 is 16 residues. The germline CDR1 and CDR2 sequences are SGHTA and FQGTGA. For the CDR3, the DNA is TGTGCCAGCAGCCCAACGGGGGGCCTCTTGGGCGAGACCCAGTACTTC. Its translation is CASSPTGGLLGETQYF.

There are many counts of this clonotype. The genes are TRBV2 and TRBJ2-7, with TRBD2 matching 7 bases. CDR3 length equals 13 residues. The trim removed 7 bases at V and 7 bases at J, leaving 10 bases unmatched. The germline CDR1 and CDR2 sequences are SNHLY and FYNNEI. CDR3 loop: CASKRTERGEQYF. The CDR3 bases are TGTGCCAGCAAACGGACGGAGCGGGGTGAGCAGTACTTC.

This clonotype was detected ten times or more. CDR3 sequence: CASSLVVGGSYNEQFF. CDR3 bases: TGCGCCAGCAGCTTGGTTGTGGGAGGCTCCTACAATGAGCAGTTCTTC. The gene calls are TRBV5-1 and TRBJ2-1; weak D call: TRBD2 (6 bases). Germline lookup yields CDR1 SGHRS and CDR2 YFSETQ. Trimming stripped 0 bases from V and 0 bases from J, with 10 bases between. This CDR3 contains 16 residues.

This clonotype was seen a handful of times. This chain joins TRBV12-3 or TRBV12-4 and TRBJ1-3; D not certain. The CDR3 spans 16 residues. With 5 bases removed from V and 0 bases from J, the gap between germline ends came to 14 bases. The CDR3: CASSQSGSFSGNTIYF. The CDR3 DNA sequence: TGTGCCAGCAGTCAGTCCGGGTCGTTCTCTGGAAACACCATATATTTT.

As to this clonotype: A single base separates this from a much larger clone, so it may be a read error. This sequence joins TRBV7-2 and TRBJ2-3; D not resolved. The germline gives CDR1 SGHTA, CDR2 FQGNSA. The CDR3 has 13 residues. CDR3 region: CAGRPVLTDTQYF. CDR3 nucleotides: TGTGCCGGCAGACCGGTACTCACAGATACGCAGTATTTT.

This clonotype was seen only a few times. J is TRBJ2-1 and V is TRBV19; TRBD2 is a possible D gene (5 bases). This CDR3 has 15 amino acids. Germline CDR1 reads LNHDA; CDR2 reads SQIVND (reference sequence). V lost 4 bases and J lost 0, with 10 bases in between. CDR3 DNA: TGTGCCAGTAGTAGAGAGCGGAGCTCCTACAATGAGCAGTTCTTC. It codes for CASSRERSSYNEQFF.

This clonotype came up many times. The rearrangement links TRBV18 to TRBJ2-2; D gene uncertain. Germline CDR1 is KGHSH and CDR2 is LQKENI. CDR3 size: 15 residues. Trimming cost V 2 bases and J 3 bases, with 10 bases left between them. Here the CDR3 reads CASSPGLVDTGELFF. The CDR3 DNA reads as TGTGCCAGCTCACCAGGCCTAGTCGACACCGGGGAGCTGTTTTTT.

Regarding this clonotype: The junction departs from the called germline gene at one end, perhaps through a read error. This chain links TRBV9 with TRBJ2-7; D perhaps matches TRBD1 (5 bases). This CDR3 region has 14 residues. Germline V gene sequence: CDR1 SGDLS, CDR2 YYNGEE. The CDR3: CASDEADTSYERYF. In DNA form, the CDR3 reads TGTGCCAGCGACGAGGCGGACACTTCCTACGAGCGGTACTTC. The whole variable domain, filled in from reference TRBV9 and TRBJ2-7, reads DSGVTQTPKHLITATGQRVTLRCSPRSGDLSVYWYQQSLDQGLQFLIQYYNGEERAKGNILERFSAQQFPDLHSELNLSSLELGDSALYFCASDEADTSYERYFGPGTRLTVT.

This clonotype has at least ten counts. The chain carries TRBV7-8 and TRBJ1-2; no definite D call. V was trimmed by 1 base and J by 5 bases, leaving 5 bases between them. The germline V gene encodes CDR1 SGHVS and CDR2 FQNEAQ. The CDR3 contains 12 residues. The CDR3 is CASSLGQYGYTF. As DNA, the CDR3 is TGTGCCAGCAGCTTAGGGCAGTATGGCTACACCTTC. The full variable domain, rest sourced from reference TRBV7-8 and TRBJ1-2, is GAGVSQSPRYKVAKRGQDVALRCDPISGHVSLFWYQQALGQGPEFLTYFQNEAQLDKSGLPSDRFFAERPEGSVSTLKIQRTQQEDSAVYLCASSLGQYGYTFGSGTRLTVV.

Many counts were recorded for this clonotype. An end of the junction differs from the germline gene, which may be a read error. V gene TRBV5-1 combines with J gene TRBJ1-1, with a tentative D call TRBD1 (5 bases). This CDR3 has 13 residues. Germline assignment: CDR1 SGHRS and CDR2 YFSETQ. CDR3 nucleotide sequence: TGTGCCAGCAGTTTAGTCACAGGAACTGAAGCTTTCTTT. Residues: CASSLVTGTEAFF.

The chain joins TRBV5-1 to TRBJ1-5, with a tentative D call TRBD1 (6 bases). CDR1 is SGHRS and CDR2 is YFSETQ in the germline V gene. CDR3 length: 15 residues. Trimming pared 4 bases from V and 3 bases from J, leaving 14 bases between. CDR3 coding DNA: TGCGCCAGCAGCAACGACACAGGGTTCAATCAGCCCCAGCATTTT. As protein: CASSNDTGFNQPQHF.

The genes are TRBV27 and TRBJ2-1, with a weak D call TRBD2 (6 bases). V was shortened by 3 bases and J by 8 bases, with 20 bases between the two germline ends. The germline V gene has CDR1 MNHEY and CDR2 SMNVEV (reference sequence). The CDR3 loop spans 16 amino acids. The DNA of the CDR3 is TGTGCCAGCAGTTTGGGCCTTGGTCTACCGGGGGATGAGCAGTTCTTC. As protein: CASSLGLGLPGDEQFF.

A few counts support this clonotype. This sequence joins TRBV28 and TRBJ2-7, with 8 bases aligning to TRBD1. Unmatched junction bases numbered 10, after V lost 3 bases and J lost 0 bases. The length of the CDR3 is 17 residues. Germline V gives CDR1 MDHEN, CDR2 SYDVKM. The CDR3 is CASSLTGDRTFSYEQYF. For the CDR3, the DNA is TGTGCCAGCAGTTTGACAGGGGACAGGACTTTCTCCTACGAGCAGTACTTC. The full variable domain, with the rest looked up from reference TRBV28 and TRBJ2-7, is DVKVTQSSRYLVKRTGEKVFLECVQDMDHENMFWYRQDPGLGLRLIYFSYDVKMKEKGDIPEGYSVSREKKERFSLILESASTNQTSMYLCASSLTGDRTFSYEQYFGPGTRLTVT.

This clonotype has at least ten counts. The V call is TRBV28, the J call TRBJ2-7; TRBD2 agrees at 7 bases. V shed 8 bases, J shed 2 bases, and the junction held 9 bases outside the gene matches. CDR3 size: 14 residues. Germline V gene data show CDR1 as MDHEN and CDR2 as SYDVKM. The CDR3 reads CASVSGTTTYEQYF. CDR3 in DNA: TGTGCCAGCGTGAGCGGGACTACTACCTACGAGCAGTACTTC.

This clonotype was counted at least ten times. V gene TRBV6-1 combines with J gene TRBJ1-1; the D gene is possibly TRBD1 (6 bases). Germline values: CDR1 MNHNS, CDR2 SASEGT. V shed 7 bases and J shed 4 bases, with 16 bases lying between them. This CDR3 has 14 residues. CDR3 coding DNA: TGTGCCAGCACGGGGGCCGACGGGGTCACTGAAGCTTTCTTT. This gives the protein CASTGADGVTEAFF.

This clonotype has a handful of counts. The J gene is TRBJ2-7, the V gene TRBV28; 7 bases match TRBD2. CDR1 is MDHEN and CDR2 is SYDVKM in the germline V gene. CDR3 length: 16 residues. Trimming removed 4 bases from V and 3 bases from J; junction bases left unmatched: 12. The CDR3 here is CASSSLLSGVDYEQYF. CDR3 coding DNA: TGTGCCAGCAGTTCCTTACTAAGCGGGGTGGACTACGAGCAGTACTTC.

This clonotype was counted between two and nine times. V is TRBV6-5 and J is TRBJ2-3, with 10 bases aligning to TRBD1. With V trimmed by 2 bases and J by 5 bases, 4 bases remained unmatched. The CDR3 consists of 15 residues. Germline-derived CDR1 and CDR2 are MNHEY and SVGAGI. The CDR3 loop is CASSYETGGKDTQYF. Written as DNA, the CDR3 is TGTGCCAGCAGTTACGAGACAGGGGGCAAAGATACGCAGTATTTT.